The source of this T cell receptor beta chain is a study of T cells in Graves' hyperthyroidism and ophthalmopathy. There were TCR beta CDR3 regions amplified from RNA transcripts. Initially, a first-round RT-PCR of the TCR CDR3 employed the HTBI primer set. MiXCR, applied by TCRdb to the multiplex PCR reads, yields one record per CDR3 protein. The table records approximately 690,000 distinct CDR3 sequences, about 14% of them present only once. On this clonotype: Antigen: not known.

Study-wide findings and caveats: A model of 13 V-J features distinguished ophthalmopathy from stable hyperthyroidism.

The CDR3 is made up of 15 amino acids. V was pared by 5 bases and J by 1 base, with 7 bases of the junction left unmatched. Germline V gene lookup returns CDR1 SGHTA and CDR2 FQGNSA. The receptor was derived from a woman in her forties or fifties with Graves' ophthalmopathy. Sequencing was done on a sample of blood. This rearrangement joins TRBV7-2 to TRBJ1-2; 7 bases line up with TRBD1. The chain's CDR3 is CASSPHGQVNYGYTF. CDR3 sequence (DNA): TGTGCCAGCAGCCCACACGGACAGGTTAACTATGGCTACACCTTC.